This T cell receptor beta chain was recorded in a study of cytomegalovirus exposure and HLA in healthy donors. Study-wide results and limits: Presence/absence analyses treated sequencing depth as roughly uniform across donors. With DRB1 most and HLA-C fewest, TCR association rates differed between HLA loci in a later analysis.

This clone has a handful of counts. What it binds is not known. The trim removed 3 bases at V and 2 bases at J, leaving 9 bases unmatched. The CDR3 is made up of 16 amino acids. Per the germline V gene, CDR1 is SGHRS and CDR2 is YFSETQ. PCR involved 60 Vbeta and 13 Jbeta primers. As handled by the study authors: An analysis that came later counted around 80 million unique TCR beta chains, approximately 10 million shared. Using immunoSEQ multiplex PCR, the repertoire was profiled, and TCRdb retains in-frame clones only, with some absent. V and J calls and clone size are those listed in that table; D and trimming were worked out from the DNA. The table records 100,000 to 150,000 clones, 80% of them present only once.

The genes are TRBV5-1 and TRBJ1-1, with TRBD1 identical over 8 bases. Sequencing was performed on PBMCs. This clonotype originated in a man aged 30-40 years in good health and CMV-seropositive. The CDR3 reads CASSSRTGRDNTEAFF. DNA of the CDR3: TGCGCCAGCAGCTCTCGGACAGGGAGGGATAACACTGAAGCTTTCTTT. Full variable domain (outside the CDR3, taken from reference TRBV5-1 and TRBJ1-1): KAGVTQTPRYLIKTRGQQVTLSCSPISGHRSVSWYQQTPGQGLQFLFEYFSETQRNKGNFPGRFSGRQFSNSRSEMNVSTLELGDSALYLCASSSRTGRDNTEAFFGQGTRLTVV.